This TCR beta chain appears in the sequencing data of a study of blood T cell repertoires in COVID-19. CDR3 size: 12 residues. Trimming took 6 bases from V and 1 from J, leaving 4 bases between them. Germline CDR1 is MDHEN and CDR2 is SYDVKM. Profiled with immunoSEQ multiplex PCR; TCRdb holds only in-frame clones, not every one. The table records about 150,000 clones, under 90% of them present only once. The clonotype originates from a woman older than 75 with acute or convalescent COVID-19. The sequencing sample was made of peripheral blood. V and J are TRBV28 and TRBJ1-5; D call uncertain. The CDR3 sequence is CASRRSNQPQHF. The DNA of the CDR3 is TGTGCCAGCAGACGGAGCAATCAGCCCCAGCATTTT. The full variable domain, with the rest looked up from reference TRBV28 and TRBJ1-5, is DVKVTQSSRYLVKRTGEKVFLECVQDMDHENMFWYRQDPGLGLRLIYFSYDVKMKEKGDIPEGYSVSREKKERFSLILESASTNQTSMYLCASRRSNQPQHFGDGTRLSIL.